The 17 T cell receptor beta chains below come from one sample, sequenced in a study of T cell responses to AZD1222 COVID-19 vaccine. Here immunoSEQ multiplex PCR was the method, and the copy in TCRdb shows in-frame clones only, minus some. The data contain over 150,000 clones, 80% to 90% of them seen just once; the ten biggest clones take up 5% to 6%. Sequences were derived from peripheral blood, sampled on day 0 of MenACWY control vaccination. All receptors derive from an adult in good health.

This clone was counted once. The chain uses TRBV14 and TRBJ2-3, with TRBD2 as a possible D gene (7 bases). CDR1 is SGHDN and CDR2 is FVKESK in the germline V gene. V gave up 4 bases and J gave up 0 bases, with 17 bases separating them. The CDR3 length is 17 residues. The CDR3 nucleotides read TGTGCCAGCAGCCCCTTAAAGGGGGGAGGGAGCACAGATACGCAGTATTTT. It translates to CASSPLKGGGSTDTQYF.

CDR3: CASSGLAGGSSYNEQFF. The CDR3 coding sequence is TGCGCCAGCAGCGGACTAGCGGGGGGGAGCTCCTACAATGAGCAGTTCTTC. The J gene is TRBJ2-1, the V gene TRBV10-2; 15 nucleotides match TRBD2. Germline values: CDR1 WSHSY, CDR2 SAAADI. V dropped 6 bases and J dropped 0; count of bases not matched to a gene: 3. The CDR3 runs to 17 residues.

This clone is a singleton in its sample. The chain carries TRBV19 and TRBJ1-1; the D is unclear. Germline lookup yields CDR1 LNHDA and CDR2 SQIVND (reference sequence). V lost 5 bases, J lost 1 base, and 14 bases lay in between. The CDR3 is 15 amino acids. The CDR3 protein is CASSFDGEGNTEAFF. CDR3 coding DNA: TGTGCCAGTAGTTTCGACGGGGAGGGGAACACTGAAGCTTTCTTT.

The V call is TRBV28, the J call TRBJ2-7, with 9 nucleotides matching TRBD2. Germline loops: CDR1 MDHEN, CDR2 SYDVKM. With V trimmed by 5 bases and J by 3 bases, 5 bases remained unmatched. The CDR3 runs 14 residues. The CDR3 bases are TGTGCCAGCAGTCGCGGGGGGGACAGCTACGAGCAGTACGTC. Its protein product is CASSRGGDSYEQYV.

CDR3 loop: CASQDSGTGNSPLHF. The CDR3 DNA reads TGCGCCAGCCAAGACAGCGGGACGGGAAATTCACCCCTCCACTTT. V gene TRBV4-3 combines with J gene TRBJ1-6; perhaps TRBD1 as D (5 bases). CDR1 is LGHNA and CDR2 is YSLEER in the germline V gene. The CDR3 extends over 15 amino acids. Trimming removed 8 bases at V and 7 bases at J, with 18 bases between.

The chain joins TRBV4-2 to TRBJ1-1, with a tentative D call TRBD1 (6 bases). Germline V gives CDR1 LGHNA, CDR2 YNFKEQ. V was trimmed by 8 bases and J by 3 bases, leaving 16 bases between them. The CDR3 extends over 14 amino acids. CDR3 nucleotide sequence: TGTGCCAGCCGCGCAGAGGGGGTGGACACTGAAGCTTTCTTT. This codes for CASRAEGVDTEAFF.

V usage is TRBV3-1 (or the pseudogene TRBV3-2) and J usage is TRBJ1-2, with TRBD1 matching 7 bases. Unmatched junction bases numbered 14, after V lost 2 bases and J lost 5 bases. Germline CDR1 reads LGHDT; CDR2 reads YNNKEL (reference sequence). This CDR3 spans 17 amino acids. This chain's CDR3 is CASSQSWKGDSVYGYTF. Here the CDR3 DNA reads TGTGCCAGCAGCCAATCGTGGAAAGGGGACAGTGTATATGGCTACACCTTC.

In DNA form, the CDR3 reads TGTGCCAGCAGTCGAGGGACAGGGGGCTTGGGGTATGGCTACACCTTC. This translates into CASSRGTGGLGYGYTF. V gene TRBV27 combines with J gene TRBJ1-2, with 12 bases that match TRBD1. CDR3 size: 16 residues. Germline V gene sequence: CDR1 MNHEY, CDR2 SMNVEV (reference sequence). Unmatched junction bases numbered 9, after V lost 5 bases and J lost 5 bases.

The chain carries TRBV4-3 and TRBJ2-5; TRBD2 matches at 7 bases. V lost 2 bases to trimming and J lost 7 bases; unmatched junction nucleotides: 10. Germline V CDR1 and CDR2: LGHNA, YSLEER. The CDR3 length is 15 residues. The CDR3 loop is CASSQRVGEGLTQYF. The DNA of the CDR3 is TGCGCCAGCAGCCAAAGGGTGGGGGAGGGGCTGACCCAGTACTTC.

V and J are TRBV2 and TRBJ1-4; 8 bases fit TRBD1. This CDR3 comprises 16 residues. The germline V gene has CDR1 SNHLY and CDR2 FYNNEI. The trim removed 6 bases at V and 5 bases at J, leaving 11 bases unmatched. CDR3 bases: TGTGCCAGCAGCCTCTTTAGACAGGGGCCAAATGAAAAACTGTTTTTT. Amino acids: CASSLFRQGPNEKLFF.

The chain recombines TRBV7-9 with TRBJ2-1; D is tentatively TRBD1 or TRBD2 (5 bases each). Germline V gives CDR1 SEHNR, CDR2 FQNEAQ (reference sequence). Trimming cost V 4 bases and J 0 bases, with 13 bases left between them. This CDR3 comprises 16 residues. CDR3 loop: CASSSGTDSSYNEQFF. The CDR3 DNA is TGTGCCAGCAGCTCCGGGACGGATAGCTCCTACAATGAGCAGTTCTTC.

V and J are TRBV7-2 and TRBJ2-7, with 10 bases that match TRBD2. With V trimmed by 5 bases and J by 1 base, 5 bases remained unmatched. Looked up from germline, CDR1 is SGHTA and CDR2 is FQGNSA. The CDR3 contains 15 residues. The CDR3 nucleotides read TGTGCCAGCAGCCTCCAGCGGGAGGGGTCCTACGAGCAGTACTTC. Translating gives CASSLQREGSYEQYF.

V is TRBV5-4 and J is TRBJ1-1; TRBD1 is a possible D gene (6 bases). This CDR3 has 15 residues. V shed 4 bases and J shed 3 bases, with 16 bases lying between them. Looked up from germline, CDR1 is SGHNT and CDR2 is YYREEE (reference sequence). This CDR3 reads CASSPSTGSYTEAFF. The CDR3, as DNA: TGTGCCAGCAGCCCCTCGACAGGTTCTTACACTGAAGCTTTCTTT.

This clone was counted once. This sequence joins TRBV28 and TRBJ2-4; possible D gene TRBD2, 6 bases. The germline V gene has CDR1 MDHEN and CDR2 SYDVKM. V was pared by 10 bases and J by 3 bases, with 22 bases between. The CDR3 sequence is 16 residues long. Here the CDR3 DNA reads TGTGCCACTAACTCGAGAGGGCGGGGCGTCAAAAACATTCAGTACTTC. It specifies CATNSRGRGVKNIQYF.

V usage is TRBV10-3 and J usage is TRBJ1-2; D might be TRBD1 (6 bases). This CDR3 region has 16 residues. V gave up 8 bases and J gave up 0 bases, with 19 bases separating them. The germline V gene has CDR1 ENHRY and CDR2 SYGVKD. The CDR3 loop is CAIADSRRGPNYGYTF. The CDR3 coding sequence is TGTGCCATCGCAGACAGCCGCCGGGGGCCTAACTATGGCTACACCTTC.

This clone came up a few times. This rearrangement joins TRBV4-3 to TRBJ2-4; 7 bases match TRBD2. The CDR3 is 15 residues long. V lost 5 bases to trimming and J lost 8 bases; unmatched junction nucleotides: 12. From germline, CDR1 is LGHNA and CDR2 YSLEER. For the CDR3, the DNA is TGCGCCAGCAGCTCAGAGGCCACGGGAGGAGACATTCAGTACTTC. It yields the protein CASSSEATGGDIQYF.

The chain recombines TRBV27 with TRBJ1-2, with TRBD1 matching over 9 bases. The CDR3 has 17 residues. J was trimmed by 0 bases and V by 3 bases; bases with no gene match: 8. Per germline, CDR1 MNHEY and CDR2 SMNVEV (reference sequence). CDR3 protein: CASSLFGTGKTNYGYTF. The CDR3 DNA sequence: TGTGCCAGCAGTTTGTTTGGGACAGGGAAGACTAACTATGGCTACACCTTC.